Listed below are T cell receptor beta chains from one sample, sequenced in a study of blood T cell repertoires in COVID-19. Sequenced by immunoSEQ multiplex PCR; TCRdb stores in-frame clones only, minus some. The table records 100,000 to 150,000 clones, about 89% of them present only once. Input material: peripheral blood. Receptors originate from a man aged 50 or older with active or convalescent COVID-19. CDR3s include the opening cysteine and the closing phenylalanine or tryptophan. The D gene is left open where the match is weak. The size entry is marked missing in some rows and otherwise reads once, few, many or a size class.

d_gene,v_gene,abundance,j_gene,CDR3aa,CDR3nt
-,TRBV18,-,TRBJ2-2,CASSPTGMSNTGELFF,TGTGCCAGCTCACCAACCGGGATGTCTAACACCGGGGAGCTGTTTTTT
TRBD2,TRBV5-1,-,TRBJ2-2,CASGEGLAGSHTGELFF,TGCGCCAGCGGCGAGGGGCTAGCGGGGAGCCACACCGGGGAGCTGTTTTTT
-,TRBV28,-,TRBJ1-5,CASSPLPYSNQPQHF,TGTGCCAGCAGCCCCCTTCCTTATAGCAATCAGCCCCAGCATTTT
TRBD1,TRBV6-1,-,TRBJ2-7,CASSLPGQGSYEQYF,TGTGCCAGCAGCCTACCGGGACAGGGGAGTTACGAGCAGTACTTC
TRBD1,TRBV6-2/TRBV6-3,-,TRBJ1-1,CASSSGQGMNTEAFF,TGTGCCAGCAGCTCCGGACAGGGGATGAACACTGAAGCTTTCTTT
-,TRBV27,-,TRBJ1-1,CASSPNRGEIKAFF,TGTGCCAGCAGTCCGAATAGGGGCGAGATCAAAGCTTTCTTT
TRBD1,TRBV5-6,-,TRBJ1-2,CASSLEGTGVLSRGYTF,TGTGCCAGCAGCTTGGAGGGGACAGGGGTCCTATCGAGGGGCTACACCTTC
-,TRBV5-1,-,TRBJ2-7,CASSPYRTATQFDEQYF,TGCGCCAGCAGCCCATATCGGACAGCCACACAATTCGACGAGCAGTACTTC
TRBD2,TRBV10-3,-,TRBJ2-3,CAISEGQREVTDTQYF,TGTGCCATCAGTGAGGGGCAGCGGGAGGTGACAGATACGCAGTATTTT
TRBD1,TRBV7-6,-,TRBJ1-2,CASSLDLRGQGAPNYGYTF,TGTGCCAGCAGCTTAGATCTCCGAGGACAGGGGGCACCTAACTATGGCTACACCTTC
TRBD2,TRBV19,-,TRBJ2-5,CASSVGLSGKLETQYF,TGTGCCAGTAGTGTGGGGTTGAGCGGGAAACTCGAGACCCAGTACTTC
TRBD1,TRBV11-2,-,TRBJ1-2,CASSGIDRGHGYTF,TGTGCCAGCAGCGGGATCGACAGGGGGCATGGCTACACCTTC
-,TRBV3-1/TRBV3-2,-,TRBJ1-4,CASSQIGGNGEKLFF,TGTGCCAGCAGCCAAATAGGAGGGAACGGCGAAAAACTGTTTTTT
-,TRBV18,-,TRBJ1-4,CASSRTALNEKLFF,TGTGCCAGCTCACGGACAGCTCTCAATGAAAAACTGTTTTTT
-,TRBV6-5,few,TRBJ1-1,CASSPSGGQNTEAFF,TGTGCCAGCAGTCCCTCTGGGGGACAGAACACTGAAGCTTTCTTT
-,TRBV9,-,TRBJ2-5,CASSAIQGRETQYF,TGTGCCAGCAGTGCCATACAGGGACGAGAGACCCAGTACTTC
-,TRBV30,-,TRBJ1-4,CAWSEQVNEKLFF,TGTGCCTGGAGTGAACAGGTCAATGAAAAACTGTTTTTT
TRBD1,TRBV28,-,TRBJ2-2,CASSLDRVTGELFF,TGTGCCAGCAGTTTGGACAGGGTCACCGGGGAGCTGTTTTTT
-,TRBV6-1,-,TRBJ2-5,CASSELPGSTSLNQETQYF,TGTGCCAGCAGTGAACTTCCGGGGAGCACCTCCCTGAATCAAGAGACCCAGTACTTC
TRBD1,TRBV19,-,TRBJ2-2,CASSAWDRGTGELFF,TGTGCCAGTAGTGCTTGGGACAGGGGCACCGGGGAGCTGTTTTTT
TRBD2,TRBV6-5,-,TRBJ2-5,CASRDLGRPQETQYF,TGTGCCAGCAGAGACCTCGGGAGGCCCCAAGAGACCCAGTACTTC
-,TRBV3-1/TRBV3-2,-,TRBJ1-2,CASSTPEHYGYTF,TGTGCCAGCTCAACCCCAGAACACTATGGCTACACCTTC
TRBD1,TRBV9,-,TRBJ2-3,CASSVGLPGQGTDTQYF,TGTGCCAGCAGCGTAGGCTTACCGGGACAGGGCACAGATACGCAGTATTTT
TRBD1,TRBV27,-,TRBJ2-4,CASSLSLAPGQGNIQYF,TGTGCCAGCAGTTTATCTCTGGCCCCGGGACAGGGAAACATTCAGTACTTC
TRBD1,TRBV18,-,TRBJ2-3,CASSPQGATQYF,TGTGCCAGCTCACCTCAGGGGGCTACGCAGTATTTT
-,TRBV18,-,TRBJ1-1,CASSPTRQKTGPGNTPPEAFF,TGTGCCAGCTCACCAACCCGCCAAAAGACAGGTCCAGGGAACACCCCCCCTGAAGCTTTCTTT
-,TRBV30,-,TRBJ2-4,CAWNGGLAKNIQYF,TGTGCCTGGAATGGGGGCTTAGCCAAAAACATTCAGTACTTC
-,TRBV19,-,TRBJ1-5,CASSPFGGNQPQHF,TGTGCCAGTAGTCCCTTCGGGGGGAATCAGCCCCAGCATTTT
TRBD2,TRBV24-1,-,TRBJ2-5,CATRGGSGTQYF,TGTGCCACCCGGGGCGGGAGTGGGACCCAGTACTTC
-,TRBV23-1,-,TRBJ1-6,CASSPSSGFYNSPLHF,TGCGCCAGCAGTCCGAGTAGCGGGTTTTATAATTCACCCCTCCACTTT
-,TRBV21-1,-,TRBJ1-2,CASSETDRESLYGYTF,TGTGCCAGCAGCGAAACCGACAGGGAGTCTCTCTATGGCTACACCTTC
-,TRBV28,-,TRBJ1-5,CASTLSGGINQPQHF,TGTGCCAGCACTCTATCCGGGGGAATCAATCAGCCCCAGCATTTT
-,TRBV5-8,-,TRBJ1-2,CASRRVGYGYTF,TGTGCCAGCAGACGGGTTGGCTATGGCTACACCTTC
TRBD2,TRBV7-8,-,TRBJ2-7,CASSNVREGTSYEQYF,TGTGCCAGCAGCAACGTTCGGGAGGGCACCTCCTACGAGCAGTACTTC
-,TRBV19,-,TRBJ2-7,CASSIESQGGYEQYF,TGTGCCAGTAGTATCGAATCCCAGGGGGGCTACGAGCAGTACTTC
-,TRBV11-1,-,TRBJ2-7,CASSLHASSYEQYF,TGTGCCAGCAGCCTACATGCTAGCTCCTACGAGCAGTACTTC
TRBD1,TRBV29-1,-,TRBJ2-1,CSSRTGASEQFF,TGCAGCTCCCGGACAGGGGCGAGTGAGCAGTTCTTC
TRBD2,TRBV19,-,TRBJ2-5,CASSKGGGSQETQYF,TGTGCCAGTAGTAAGGGCGGGGGATCCCAAGAGACCCAGTACTTC
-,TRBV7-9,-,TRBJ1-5,CASRETTENNQPQHF,TGTGCCAGCAGGGAGACCACGGAAAACAATCAGCCCCAGCATTTT
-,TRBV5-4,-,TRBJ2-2,CASSTERLTNTGELFF,TGTGCCAGCAGCACTGAAAGACTAACCAACACCGGGGAGCTGTTTTTT
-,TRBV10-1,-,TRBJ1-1,CASTPGHGTEAFF,TGCGCCAGCACCCCGGGACATGGGACTGAAGCTTTCTTT
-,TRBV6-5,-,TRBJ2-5,CASRDRQDPQETQYF,TGTGCCAGCAGGGATCGACAGGACCCCCAAGAGACCCAGTACTTC
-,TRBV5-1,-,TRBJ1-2,CASSSFDGENYGYTF,TGCGCCAGCAGCTCATTTGACGGAGAAAACTATGGCTACACCTTC
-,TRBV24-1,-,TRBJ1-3,CAGQQWETGNTIYF,TGTGCCGGCCAACAGTGGGAGACTGGAAACACCATATATTTT
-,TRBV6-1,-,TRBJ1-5,CASSEQDRSNQPQHF,TGTGCCAGCAGTGAACAAGACAGAAGCAATCAGCCCCAGCATTTT